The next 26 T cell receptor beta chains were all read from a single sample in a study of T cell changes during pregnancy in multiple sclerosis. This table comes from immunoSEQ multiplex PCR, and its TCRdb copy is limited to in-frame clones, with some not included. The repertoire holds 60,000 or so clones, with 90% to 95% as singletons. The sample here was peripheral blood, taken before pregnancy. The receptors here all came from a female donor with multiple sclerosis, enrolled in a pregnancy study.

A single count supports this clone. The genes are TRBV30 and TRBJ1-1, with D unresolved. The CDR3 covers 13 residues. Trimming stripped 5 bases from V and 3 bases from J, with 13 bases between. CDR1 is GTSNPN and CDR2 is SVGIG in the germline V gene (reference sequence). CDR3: CAWGSSTYTEAFF. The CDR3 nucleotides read TGTGCCTGGGGTAGTAGCACCTACACTGAAGCTTTCTTT.

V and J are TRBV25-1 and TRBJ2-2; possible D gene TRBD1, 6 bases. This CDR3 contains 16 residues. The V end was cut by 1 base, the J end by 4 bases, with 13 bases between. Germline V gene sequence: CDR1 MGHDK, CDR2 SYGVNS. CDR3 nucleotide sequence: TGTGCCAGCAGTGAATTAGACCAGGGGCCCACCGGGGAGCTGTTTTTT. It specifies CASSELDQGPTGELFF.

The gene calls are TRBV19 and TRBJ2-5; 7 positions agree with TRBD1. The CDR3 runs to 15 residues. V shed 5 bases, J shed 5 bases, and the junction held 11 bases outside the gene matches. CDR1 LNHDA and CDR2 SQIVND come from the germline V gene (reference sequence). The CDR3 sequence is CASSPTDRVGETQYF. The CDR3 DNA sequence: TGTGCCAGTAGTCCCACCGACAGGGTGGGGGAGACCCAGTACTTC. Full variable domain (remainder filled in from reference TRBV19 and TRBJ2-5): DGGITQSPKYLFRKEGQNVTLSCEQNLNHDAMYWYRQDPGQGLRLIYYSQIVNDFQKGDIAEGYSVSREKKESFPLTVTSAQKNPTAFYLCASSPTDRVGETQYFGPGTRLLVL.

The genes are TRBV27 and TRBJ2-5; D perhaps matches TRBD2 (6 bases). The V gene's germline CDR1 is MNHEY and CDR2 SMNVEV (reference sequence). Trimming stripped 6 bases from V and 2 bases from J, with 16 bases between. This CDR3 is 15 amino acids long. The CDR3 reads CASRPIGGGQETQYF. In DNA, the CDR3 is TGTGCCAGCAGACCAATCGGTGGGGGGCAAGAGACCCAGTACTTC.

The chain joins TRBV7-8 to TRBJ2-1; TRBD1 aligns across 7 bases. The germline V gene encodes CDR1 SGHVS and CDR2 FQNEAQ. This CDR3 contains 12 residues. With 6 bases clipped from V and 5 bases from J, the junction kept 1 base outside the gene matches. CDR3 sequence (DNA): TGTGCCAGCAGAGGGGGCGACAATGAGCAGTTCTTC. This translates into CASRGGDNEQFF.

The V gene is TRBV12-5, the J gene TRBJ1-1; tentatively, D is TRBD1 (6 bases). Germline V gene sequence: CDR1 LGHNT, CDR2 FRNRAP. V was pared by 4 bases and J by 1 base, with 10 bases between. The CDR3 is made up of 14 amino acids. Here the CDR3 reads CASGSGGGNTEAFF. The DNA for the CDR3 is TGTGCTAGTGGTTCGGGAGGGGGGAACACTGAAGCTTTCTTT.

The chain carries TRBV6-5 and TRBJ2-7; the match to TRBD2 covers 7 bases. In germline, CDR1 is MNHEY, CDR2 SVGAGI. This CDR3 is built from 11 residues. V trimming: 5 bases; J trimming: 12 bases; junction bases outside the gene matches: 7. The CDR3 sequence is CASSESGRVYF. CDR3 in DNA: TGTGCCAGCAGTGAATCAGGGAGGGTGTACTTC.

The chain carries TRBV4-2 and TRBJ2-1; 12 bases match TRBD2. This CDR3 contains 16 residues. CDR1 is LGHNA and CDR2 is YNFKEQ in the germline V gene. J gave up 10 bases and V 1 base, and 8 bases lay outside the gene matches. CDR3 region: CASSQGLAGAESEQFF. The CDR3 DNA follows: TGTGCCAGCAGCCAAGGACTAGCGGGGGCCGAGTCAGAGCAGTTCTTC.

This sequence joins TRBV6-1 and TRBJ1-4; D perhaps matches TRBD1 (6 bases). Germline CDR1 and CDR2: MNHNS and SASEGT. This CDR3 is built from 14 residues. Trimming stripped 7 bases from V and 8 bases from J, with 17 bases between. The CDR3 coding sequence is TGTGCCAGCATCAACCTAGGGGGAAGGGAAAAACTGTTTTTT. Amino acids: CASINLGGREKLFF.

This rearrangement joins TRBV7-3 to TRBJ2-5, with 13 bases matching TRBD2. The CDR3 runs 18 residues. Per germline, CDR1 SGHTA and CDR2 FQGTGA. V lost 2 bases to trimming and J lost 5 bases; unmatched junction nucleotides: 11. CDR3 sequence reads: CASSLLPGLAGPGETQYF. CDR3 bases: TGTGCCAGCAGCTTACTCCCGGGACTAGCGGGGCCGGGGGAGACCCAGTACTTC.

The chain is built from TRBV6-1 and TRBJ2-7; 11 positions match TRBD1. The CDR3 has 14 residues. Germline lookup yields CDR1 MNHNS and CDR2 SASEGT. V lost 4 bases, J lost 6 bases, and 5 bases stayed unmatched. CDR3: CASSGGTGGLEQYF. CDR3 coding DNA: TGTGCCAGCAGTGGTGGGACAGGGGGGCTCGAGCAGTACTTC.

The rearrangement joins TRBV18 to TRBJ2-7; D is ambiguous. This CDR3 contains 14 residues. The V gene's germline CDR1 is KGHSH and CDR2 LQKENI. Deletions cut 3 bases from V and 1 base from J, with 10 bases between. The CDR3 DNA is TGTGCCAGCTCACCGACACAGCAGTCCTACGAGCAGTACTTC. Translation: CASSPTQQSYEQYF.

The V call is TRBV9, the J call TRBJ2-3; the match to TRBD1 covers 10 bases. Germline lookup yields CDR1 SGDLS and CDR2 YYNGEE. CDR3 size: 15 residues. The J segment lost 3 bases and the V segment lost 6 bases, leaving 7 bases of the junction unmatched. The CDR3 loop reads CASTETGGKTDTQYF. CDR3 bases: TGTGCCAGCACCGAGACAGGGGGCAAGACAGATACGCAGTATTTT. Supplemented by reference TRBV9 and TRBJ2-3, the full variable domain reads DSGVTQTPKHLITATGQRVTLRCSPRSGDLSVYWYQQSLDQGLQFLIQYYNGEERAKGNILERFSAQQFPDLHSELNLSSLELGDSALYFCASTETGGKTDTQYFGPGTRLTVL.

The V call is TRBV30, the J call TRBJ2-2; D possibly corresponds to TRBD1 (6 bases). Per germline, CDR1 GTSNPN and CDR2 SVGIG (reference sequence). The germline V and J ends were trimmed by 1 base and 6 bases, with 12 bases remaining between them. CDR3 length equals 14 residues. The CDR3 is CAWSAAGVAGELFF. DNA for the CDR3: TGTGCCTGGAGTGCAGCAGGGGTGGCCGGGGAGCTGTTTTTT. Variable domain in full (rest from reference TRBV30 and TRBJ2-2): SQTIHQWPATLVQPVGSPLSLECTVEGTSNPNLYWYRQAAGRGLQLLFYSVGIGQISSEVPQNLSASRPQDRQFILSSKKLLLSDSGFYLCAWSAAGVAGELFFGEGSRLTVL.

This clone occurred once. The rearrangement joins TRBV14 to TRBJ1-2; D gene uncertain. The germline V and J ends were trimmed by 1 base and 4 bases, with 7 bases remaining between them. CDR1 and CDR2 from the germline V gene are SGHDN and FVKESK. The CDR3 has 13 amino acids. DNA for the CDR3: TGTGCCAGCAGCCAAGTACTCTTCTATGGCTACACCTTC. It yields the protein CASSQVLFYGYTF.

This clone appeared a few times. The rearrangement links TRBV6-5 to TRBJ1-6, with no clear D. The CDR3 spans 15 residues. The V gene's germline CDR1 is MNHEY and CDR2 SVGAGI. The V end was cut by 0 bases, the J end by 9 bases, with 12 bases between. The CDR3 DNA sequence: TGTGCCAGCAGTTACTCGAGAGGCACCGGTTCACCCCTCCACTTT. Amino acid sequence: CASSYSRGTGSPLHF.

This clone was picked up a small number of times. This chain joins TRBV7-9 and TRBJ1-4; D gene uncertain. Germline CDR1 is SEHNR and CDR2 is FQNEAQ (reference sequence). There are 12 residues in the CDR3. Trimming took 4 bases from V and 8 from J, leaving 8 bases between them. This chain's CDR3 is CASSYPGEKLFF. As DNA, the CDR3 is TGTGCCAGCAGCTACCCGGGGGAAAAACTGTTTTTT.

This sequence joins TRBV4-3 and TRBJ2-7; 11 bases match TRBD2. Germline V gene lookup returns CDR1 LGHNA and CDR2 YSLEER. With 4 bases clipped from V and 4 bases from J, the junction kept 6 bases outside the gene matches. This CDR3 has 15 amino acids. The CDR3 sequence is CASSLRASGRYEQYF. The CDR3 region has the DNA TGCGCCAGCAGCCTAAGGGCTAGCGGGAGGTACGAGCAGTACTTC.

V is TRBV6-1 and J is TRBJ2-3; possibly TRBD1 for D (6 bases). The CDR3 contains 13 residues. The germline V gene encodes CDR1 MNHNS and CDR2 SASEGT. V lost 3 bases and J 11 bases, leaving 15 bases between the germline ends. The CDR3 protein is CASSEGAGMVQYF. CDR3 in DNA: TGTGCCAGCAGTGAGGGGGCAGGCATGGTGCAGTATTTT.

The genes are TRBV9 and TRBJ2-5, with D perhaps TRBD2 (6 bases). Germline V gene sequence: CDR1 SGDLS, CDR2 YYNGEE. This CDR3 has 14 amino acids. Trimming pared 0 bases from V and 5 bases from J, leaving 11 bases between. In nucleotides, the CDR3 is TGTGCCAGCAGCGTAGTCGGGGGAGATGAGACCCAGTACTTC. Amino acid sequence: CASSVVGGDETQYF.

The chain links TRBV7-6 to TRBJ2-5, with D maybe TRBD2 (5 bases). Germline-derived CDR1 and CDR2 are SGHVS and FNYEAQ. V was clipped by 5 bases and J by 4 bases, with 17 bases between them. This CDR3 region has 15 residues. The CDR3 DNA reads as TGTGCCAGCAGCAACGCCGGCCTAGCCGGAGAGACCCAGTACTTC. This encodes CASSNAGLAGETQYF. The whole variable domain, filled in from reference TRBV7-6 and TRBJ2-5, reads GAGVSQSPRYKVTKRGQDVALRCDPISGHVSLYWYRQALGQGPEFLTYFNYEAQQDKSGLPNDRFSAERPEGSISTLTIQRTEQRDSAMYRCASSNAGLAGETQYFGPGTRLLVL.

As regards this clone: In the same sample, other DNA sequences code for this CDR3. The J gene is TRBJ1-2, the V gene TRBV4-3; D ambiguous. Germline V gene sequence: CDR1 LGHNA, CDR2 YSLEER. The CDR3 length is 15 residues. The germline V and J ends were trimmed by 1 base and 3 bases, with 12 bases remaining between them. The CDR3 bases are TGCGCCAGCAGCCAAGTACGCGGGTTCCACTATGGCTACACCTTC. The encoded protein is CASSQVRGFHYGYTF.

CDR3 nucleotide sequence: TGTGCCAGCAGCTTAAGTGGGGGGGGCGCGGCCCACGAGCAGTACTTC. This encodes CASSLSGGGAAHEQYF. The V gene is TRBV7-2, the J gene TRBJ2-7; a weak D match, TRBD2 (7 bases). Germline V lookup: CDR1 SGHTA, CDR2 FQGNSA. The CDR3 extends over 16 amino acids. Trimming pared 2 bases from V and 5 bases from J, leaving 19 bases between.

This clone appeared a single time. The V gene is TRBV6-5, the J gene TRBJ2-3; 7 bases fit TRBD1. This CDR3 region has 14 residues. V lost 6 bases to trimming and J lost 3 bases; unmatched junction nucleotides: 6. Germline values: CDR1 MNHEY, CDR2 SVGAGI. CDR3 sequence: CASSLDRVTDTQYF. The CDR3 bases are TGTGCCAGCAGCCTTGACAGGGTAACAGATACGCAGTATTTT.

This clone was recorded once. The CDR3 here is CASSPGGGYEQYF. DNA for the CDR3: TGTGCCAGCAGCCCGGGGGGTGGCTACGAGCAGTACTTC. V gene TRBV7-3 combines with J gene TRBJ2-7, with 7 bases identical to TRBD2. The V gene end was trimmed by 5 bases and the J gene end by 3 bases; junction bases not matched to a gene: 4. CDR1 and CDR2 from the germline V gene are SGHTA and FQGTGA. The CDR3 contains 13 residues. Full variable domain (remainder filled in from reference TRBV7-3 and TRBJ2-7): GAGVSQTPSNKVTEKGKYVELRCDPISGHTALYWYRQSLGQGPEFLIYFQGTGAADDSGLPNDRFFAVRPEGSVSTLKIQRTERGDSAVYLCASSPGGGYEQYFGPGTRLTVT.

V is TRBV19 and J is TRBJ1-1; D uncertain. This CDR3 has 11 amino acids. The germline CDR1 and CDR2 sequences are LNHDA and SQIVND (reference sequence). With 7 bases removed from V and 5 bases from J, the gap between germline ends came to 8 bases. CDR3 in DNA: TGTGCCAGTAAAAGAGGGACTGAAGCTTTCTTT. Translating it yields CASKRGTEAFF.